Each of the 23 T cell receptor beta chains below was sequenced from the same sample in a study of cytomegalovirus exposure and HLA in healthy donors. Primers: 60 Vbeta forward and 13 Jbeta reverse. Method: immunoSEQ multiplex PCR; TCRdb's copy keeps in-frame clones and lacks some. The data show about 190,000 clones, roughly four fifths seen once. The sample consisted of PBMCs. The receptor set was obtained from a middle-aged man in good health and CMV-seronegative.

The V gene is TRBV18, the J gene TRBJ2-5, with a tentative D call TRBD1 (5 bases). The CDR3 spans 14 residues. Germline CDR1 KGHSH, CDR2 LQKENI. V was cut by 4 bases and J by 5 bases, with 14 bases left in between. This CDR3 reads CASSLPARAETQYF. As DNA, the CDR3 is TGTGCCAGCTCACTCCCCGCCAGGGCTGAGACCCAGTACTTC.

This clone was found a few times. This sequence joins TRBV7-2 and TRBJ1-1; the match to TRBD1 covers 8 bases. J lost 11 bases, V lost 5 bases, and 16 bases had no gene match. Germline CDR1 SGHTA, CDR2 FQGNSA. This CDR3 has 15 amino acids. The CDR3 DNA reads as TGTGCCAGCAGCCTCCAGGGGGCGCTCGGTTTGTTGGCTTTCTTT. Protein: CASSLQGALGLLAFF. Combining the CDR3 with reference TRBV7-2 and TRBJ1-1 gives the whole variable domain GAGVSQSPSNKVTEKGKDVELRCDPISGHTALYWYRQSLGQGLEFLIYFQGNSAPDKSGLPSDRFSAERTGGSVSTLTIQRTQQEDSAVYLCASSLQGALGLLAFFGQGTRLTVV.

The chain has TRBV18 and TRBJ2-7; tentatively, D is TRBD2 (6 bases). Germline CDR1 and CDR2: KGHSH and LQKENI. V shed 0 bases and J shed 4 bases, with 13 bases lying between them. This CDR3 contains 15 residues. This chain's CDR3 is CASSPPSRGRYEQYF. The CDR3 nucleotides are TGTGCCAGCTCACCACCTTCGCGGGGTAGGTACGAGCAGTACTTC. Full variable domain (outside the CDR3, taken from reference TRBV18 and TRBJ2-7): NAGVMQNPRHLVRRRGQEARLRCSPMKGHSHVYWYRQLPEEGLKFMVYLQKENIIDESGMPKERFSAEFPKEGPSILRIQQVVRGDSAAYFCASSPPSRGRYEQYFGPGTRLTVT.

This clone was counted between two and nine times. This chain connects TRBV2 to TRBJ1-6, with TRBD1 as a possible D gene (5 bases). Trimming left V 3 bases short and J 0 bases short, with 12 bases between. CDR3 length: 17 residues. CDR1 and CDR2 from the germline V gene are SNHLY and FYNNEI. The CDR3 DNA sequence: TGTGCCAGCAGTGAGCTAGTACAGGCCTCCTATAATTCACCCCTCCACTTT. Encoded protein: CASSELVQASYNSPLHF.

This clone has just one count. The chain combines TRBV7-2 with TRBJ2-2; tentative D call: TRBD1 (6 bases). Germline CDR1 is SGHTA and CDR2 is FQGNSA. V was shortened by 1 base and J by 5 bases, with 14 bases between the two germline ends. The CDR3 sequence is 16 residues long. The CDR3: CASSLVFGTNTGELFF. As DNA, the CDR3 is TGTGCCAGCAGCTTAGTGTTTGGGACAAATACCGGGGAGCTGTTTTTT.

The rearrangement links TRBV5-6 to TRBJ2-3; 12 bases line up with TRBD2. V lost 4 bases and J lost 0; bases outside the gene matches: 9. This CDR3 is built from 18 residues. CDR1 is SGHDT and CDR2 is YYEEEE in the germline V gene. DNA of the CDR3: TGTGCCAGCAGCAGGACTAGCGGGGCTGATCCCAGCACAGATACGCAGTATTTT. This gives the protein CASSRTSGADPSTDTQYF.

J is TRBJ1-2 and V is TRBV2; D unclear. Per germline, CDR1 SNHLY and CDR2 FYNNEI. The CDR3 loop spans 15 amino acids. Deletions cut 6 bases from V and 6 bases from J, with 20 bases between. This CDR3 is CASSVYLGEGDGYTF. The CDR3 DNA reads TGTGCCAGCAGCGTTTATCTAGGTGAGGGCGATGGCTACACCTTC.

The chain links TRBV29-1 to TRBJ2-4; 13 positions match TRBD2. The CDR3 sequence is 14 residues long. Unmatched junction bases numbered 6, after V lost 7 bases and J lost 6 bases. Germline lookup yields CDR1 SQVTM and CDR2 ANQGSEA. In DNA, the CDR3 is TGCAGCGCCGGACTAGCGGGAGTTGGAAACATTCAGTACTTC. Encoded protein: CSAGLAGVGNIQYF.

This clone was seen a single time. This chain uses TRBV6-6 with TRBJ2-1; D possibly corresponds to TRBD2 (5 bases). This CDR3 has 13 residues. The V and J ends lost 2 bases and 9 bases respectively, with 11 bases between them. Germline CDR1 reads MNHNY; CDR2 reads SVGAGI (reference sequence). CDR3 in DNA: TGTGCCAGCAGTTACGAGCGAGGGAGTGAGCAGTTCTTC. Translating it yields CASSYERGSEQFF.

The chain uses TRBV14 and TRBJ2-5; TRBD1 might be the D (5 bases). The CDR3 loop spans 14 amino acids. CDR1 is SGHDN, CDR2 FVKESK, per germline. V dropped 0 bases and J dropped 5 bases, with 10 bases sitting between them. CDR3: CASSQDPGWETQYF. The CDR3 nucleotides are TGTGCCAGCAGCCAAGACCCAGGGTGGGAGACCCAGTACTTC.

The chain joins TRBV18 to TRBJ2-5, with D tentatively TRBD2 (6 bases). Looked up from germline, CDR1 is KGHSH and CDR2 is LQKENI. Trimming took off 6 bases at V and 7 bases at J, with 12 bases between the two ends. The CDR3 is made up of 12 amino acids. The CDR3: CASSRGVRTQYF. In DNA, the CDR3 is TGTGCCAGCTCCCGCGGGGTACGGACCCAGTACTTC. The whole variable domain, filled in from reference TRBV18 and TRBJ2-5, reads NAGVMQNPRHLVRRRGQEARLRCSPMKGHSHVYWYRQLPEEGLKFMVYLQKENIIDESGMPKERFSAEFPKEGPSILRIQQVVRGDSAAYFCASSRGVRTQYFGPGTRLLVL.

V and J are TRBV11-2 and TRBJ2-7; 9 bases agree with TRBD1. V was pared by 5 bases and J by 9 bases, with 11 bases of the junction left unmatched. The CDR3 loop spans 14 amino acids. In germline, CDR1 is SGHAT, CDR2 FQNNGV. The CDR3 loop is CASSNHSGQGWQYF. CDR3 DNA sequence: TGTGCCAGCAGCAACCACTCGGGACAGGGTTGGCAGTACTTC.

The chain's CDR3 is CASSETQGLNQPQHF. The DNA for the CDR3 is TGTGCCAGCAGTGAAACGCAGGGCCTCAATCAGCCCCAGCATTTT. This chain joins TRBV6-1 and TRBJ1-5; D possibly corresponds to TRBD1 (5 bases). Germline V lookup: CDR1 MNHNS, CDR2 SASEGT. V lost 2 bases and J 3 bases, leaving 11 bases between the germline ends. The CDR3 is 15 amino acids.

The CDR3 DNA follows: TGTGCCAGCAACCATGGAGCCTTCTTGGCAGAGGCCACCTTC. This gives the protein CASNHGAFLAEATF. The rearrangement uses TRBV27 and TRBJ1-2; D gene uncertain. CDR3 length equals 14 residues. The ends were cut back, 7 bases at V and 13 bases at J, with 25 bases in the middle. The germline V gene has CDR1 MNHEY and CDR2 SMNVEV (reference sequence).

The rearrangement uses TRBV7-9 and TRBJ2-5; 7 bases match TRBD2. After removal of 4 bases from V and 11 bases from J, the junction contained 19 bases not matched to a gene. This CDR3 is 16 amino acids long. From germline, CDR1 is SEHNR and CDR2 FQNEAQ (reference sequence). CDR3 region: CASSSPTSEITREQYF. The CDR3 DNA sequence: TGTGCCAGCAGCTCCCCCACTAGCGAGATCACTCGGGAGCAGTACTTC.

This clone was seen a single time. The chain combines TRBV5-8 with TRBJ2-2, with 13 bases aligning to TRBD2. Per germline, CDR1 SGHTS and CDR2 YDEGEE. Trimming at V came to 2 bases and at J to 11 bases, leaving 9 bases not matched to a gene. The CDR3 contains 16 residues. The CDR3 reads CASSLGLAGAPRELFF. The CDR3, as DNA: TGTGCCAGCAGCTTAGGACTAGCGGGGGCGCCCAGAGAGCTGTTTTTT.

The V gene is TRBV7-8, the J gene TRBJ2-4, with a weak D call TRBD2 (6 bases). The germline CDR1 and CDR2 sequences are SGHVS and FQNEAQ. V shed 1 base and J shed 6 bases, with 16 bases lying between them. The CDR3 consists of 16 residues. Here the CDR3 reads CASSLGAGTAANIQYF. The CDR3 DNA reads as TGTGCCAGCAGCTTAGGGGCGGGGACGGCCGCAAACATTCAGTACTTC.

The table lists this clone with a few counts. The chain is built from TRBV6-6 and TRBJ1-1; D unresolved. The germline gives CDR1 MNHNY, CDR2 SVGAGI (reference sequence). The CDR3 spans 13 residues. V gave up 2 bases and J gave up 1 base, with 5 bases separating them. The CDR3 DNA reads TGTGCCAGCAGTTACAGTAGGAACACTGAAGCTTTCTTT. Its protein product is CASSYSRNTEAFF.

A few counts support this clone. The chain recombines TRBV6-5 with TRBJ1-4; 9 bases agree with TRBD1. Trimming at V came to 0 bases and at J to 7 bases, leaving 3 bases not matched to a gene. This CDR3 has 15 residues. The germline V gene has CDR1 MNHEY and CDR2 SVGAGI. CDR3 bases: TGTGCCAGCAGTTACTCGAACAGGGGGCTTGAAAAACTGTTTTTT. The encoded protein is CASSYSNRGLEKLFF.

CDR3 sequence: CSVQEVYGYTF. In DNA form, the CDR3 reads TGCAGCGTTCAGGAAGTCTATGGCTACACCTTC. The chain employs TRBV29-1 and TRBJ1-2; D gene uncertain. With 5 bases removed from V and 4 bases from J, the gap between germline ends came to 8 bases. Per germline, CDR1 SQVTM and CDR2 ANQGSEA. The CDR3 runs 11 residues. Variable domain in full (rest from reference TRBV29-1 and TRBJ1-2): SAVISQKPSRDICQRGTSLTIQCQVDSQVTMMFWYRQQPGQSLTLIATANQGSEATYESGFVIDKFPISRPNLTFSTLTVSNMSPEDSSIYLCSVQEVYGYTFGSGTRLTVV.

This clone turned up a few times. This sequence joins TRBV4-1 and TRBJ2-3; no clear D gene. V gave up 1 base and J gave up 2 bases, with 10 bases separating them. This CDR3 is built from 15 residues. Looked up from germline, CDR1 is MGHRA and CDR2 is YSYEKL. The CDR3 coding sequence is TGCGCCAGCAGCCAAGCGCCAGCGATCACAGATACGCAGTATTTT. Translating it yields CASSQAPAITDTQYF.

The chain couples TRBV15 to TRBJ2-1, with 13 bases fitting TRBD2. There are 14 residues in the CDR3. Per the germline V gene, CDR1 is LNHNV and CDR2 is YYDKDF (reference sequence). V shed 8 bases and J 9 bases; nucleotides not matched to a gene: 7. The CDR3 DNA reads as TGTGCCACCCTTACTAGCGGGAGGGTTGGTGAGCAGTTCTTC. Translated, it gives CATLTSGRVGEQFF.

The genes are TRBV6-6 and TRBJ2-7, with 7 bases that match TRBD1. Trimming cost V 6 bases and J 0 bases; bases outside gene matches: 11. This CDR3 spans 16 amino acids. Per germline, CDR1 MNHNY and CDR2 SVGAGI (reference sequence). The CDR3 spells CASRPSKGASSYEQYF. The CDR3 nucleotides read TGTGCCAGCAGGCCCTCCAAGGGGGCTTCCTCCTACGAGCAGTACTTC.